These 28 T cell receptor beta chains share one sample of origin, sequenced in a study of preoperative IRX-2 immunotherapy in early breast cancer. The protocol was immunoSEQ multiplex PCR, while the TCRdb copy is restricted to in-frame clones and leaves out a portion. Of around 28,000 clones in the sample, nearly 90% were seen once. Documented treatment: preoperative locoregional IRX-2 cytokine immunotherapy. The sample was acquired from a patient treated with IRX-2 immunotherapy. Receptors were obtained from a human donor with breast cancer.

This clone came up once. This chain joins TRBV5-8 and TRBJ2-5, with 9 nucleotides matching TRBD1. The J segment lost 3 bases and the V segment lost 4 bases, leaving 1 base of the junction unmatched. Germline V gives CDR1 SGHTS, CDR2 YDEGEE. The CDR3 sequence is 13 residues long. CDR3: CASSRDREETQYF. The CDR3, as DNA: TGTGCCAGCAGCCGGGACAGGGAAGAGACCCAGTACTTC.

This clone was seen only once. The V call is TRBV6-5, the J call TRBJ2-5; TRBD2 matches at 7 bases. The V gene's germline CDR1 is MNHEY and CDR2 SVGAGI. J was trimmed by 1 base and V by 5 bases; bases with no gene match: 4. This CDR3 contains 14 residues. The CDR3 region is CASSVTSAQETQYF. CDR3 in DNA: TGTGCCAGCAGTGTCACTAGCGCCCAAGAGACCCAGTACTTC.

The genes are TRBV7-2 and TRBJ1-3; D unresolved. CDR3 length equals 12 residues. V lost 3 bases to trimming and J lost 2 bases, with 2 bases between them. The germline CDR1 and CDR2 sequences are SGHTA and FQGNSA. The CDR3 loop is CASSFPGNTIYF. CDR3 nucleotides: TGTGCCAGCAGCTTTCCTGGAAACACCATATATTTT.

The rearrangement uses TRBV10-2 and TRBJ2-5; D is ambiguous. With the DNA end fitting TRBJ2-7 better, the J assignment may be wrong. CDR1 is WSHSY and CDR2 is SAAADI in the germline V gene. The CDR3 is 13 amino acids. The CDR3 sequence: CASSDPPSYEQYF. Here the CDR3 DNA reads TGCGCCAGCAGTGATCCGCCCTCCTACGAGCAGTACTTC.

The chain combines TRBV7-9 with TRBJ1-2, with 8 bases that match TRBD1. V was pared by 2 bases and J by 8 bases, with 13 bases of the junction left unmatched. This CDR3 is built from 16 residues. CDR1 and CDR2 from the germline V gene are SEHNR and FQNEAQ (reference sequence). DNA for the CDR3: TGTGCCAGCAGCTTAACCGACTCCAGACAGGGGAAAGGCTACACCTTC. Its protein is CASSLTDSRQGKGYTF.

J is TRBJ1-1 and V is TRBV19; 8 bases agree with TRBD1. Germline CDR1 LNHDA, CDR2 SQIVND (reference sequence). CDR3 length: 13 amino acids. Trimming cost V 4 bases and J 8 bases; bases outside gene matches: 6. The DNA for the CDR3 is TGTGCCAGTAGTACCTCCGGACAGGGAGAAGCTTTCTTT. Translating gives CASSTSGQGEAFF.

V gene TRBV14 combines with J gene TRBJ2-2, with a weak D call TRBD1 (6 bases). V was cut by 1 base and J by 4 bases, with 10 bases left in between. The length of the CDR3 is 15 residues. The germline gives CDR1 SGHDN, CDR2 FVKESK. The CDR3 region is CASSQVQGRTGELFF. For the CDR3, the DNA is TGTGCCAGCAGCCAAGTACAGGGTCGCACCGGGGAGCTGTTTTTT.

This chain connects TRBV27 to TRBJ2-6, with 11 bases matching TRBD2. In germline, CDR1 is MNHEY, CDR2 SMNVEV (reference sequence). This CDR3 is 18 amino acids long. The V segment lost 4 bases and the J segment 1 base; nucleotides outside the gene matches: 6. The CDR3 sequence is CASSSLAGGGSGANVLTF. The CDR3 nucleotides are TGTGCCAGCAGTTCCCTAGCGGGAGGAGGGTCTGGGGCCAACGTCCTGACTTTC.

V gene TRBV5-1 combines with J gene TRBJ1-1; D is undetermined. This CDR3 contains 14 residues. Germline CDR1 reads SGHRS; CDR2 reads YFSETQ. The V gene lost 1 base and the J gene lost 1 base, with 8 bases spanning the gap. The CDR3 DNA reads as TGCGCCAGCAGCTTGAGGGCCGAGAACACTGAAGCTTTCTTT. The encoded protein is CASSLRAENTEAFF.

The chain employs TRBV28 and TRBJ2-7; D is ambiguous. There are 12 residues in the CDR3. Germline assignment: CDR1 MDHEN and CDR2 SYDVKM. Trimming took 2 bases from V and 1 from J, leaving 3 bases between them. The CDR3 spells CASSLISYEQYF. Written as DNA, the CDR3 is TGTGCCAGCAGTTTAATTTCCTACGAGCAGTACTTC.

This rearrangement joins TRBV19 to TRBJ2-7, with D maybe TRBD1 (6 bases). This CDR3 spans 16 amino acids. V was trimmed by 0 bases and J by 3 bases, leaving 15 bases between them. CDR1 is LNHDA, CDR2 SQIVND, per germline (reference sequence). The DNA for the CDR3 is TGTGCCAGTAGTATAGATCTGGGCAGGGGAGTCTACGAGCAGTACTTC. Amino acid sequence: CASSIDLGRGVYEQYF.

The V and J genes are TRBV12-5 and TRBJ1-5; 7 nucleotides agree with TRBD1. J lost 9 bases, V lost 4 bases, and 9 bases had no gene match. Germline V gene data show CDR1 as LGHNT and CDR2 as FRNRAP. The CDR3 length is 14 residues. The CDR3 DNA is TGTGCTAGTGGTTCTCGACAGGGCCAGGGGCCCCAGCATTTT. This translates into CASGSRQGQGPQHF.

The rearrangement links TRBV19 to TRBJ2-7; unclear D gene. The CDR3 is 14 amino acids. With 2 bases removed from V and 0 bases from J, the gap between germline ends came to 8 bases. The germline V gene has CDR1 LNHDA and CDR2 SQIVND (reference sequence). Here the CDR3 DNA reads TGTGCCAGTAGTATACAACATCACTCCTACGAGCAGTACTTC. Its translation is CASSIQHHSYEQYF.

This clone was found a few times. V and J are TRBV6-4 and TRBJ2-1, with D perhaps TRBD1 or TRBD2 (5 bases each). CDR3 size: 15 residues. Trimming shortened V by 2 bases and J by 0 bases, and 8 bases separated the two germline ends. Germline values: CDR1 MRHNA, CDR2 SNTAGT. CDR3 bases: TGTGCCAGCAGTGACGAGGGGAGCTCCTACAATGAGCAGTTCTTC. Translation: CASSDEGSSYNEQFF.

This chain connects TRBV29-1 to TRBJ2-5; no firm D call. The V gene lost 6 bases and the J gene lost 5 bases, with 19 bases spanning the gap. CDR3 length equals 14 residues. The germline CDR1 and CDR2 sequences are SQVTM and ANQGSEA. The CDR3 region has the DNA TGCAGCGTCCTTTATACTCTAGGATTCGAGACCCAGTACTTC. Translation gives CSVLYTLGFETQYF.

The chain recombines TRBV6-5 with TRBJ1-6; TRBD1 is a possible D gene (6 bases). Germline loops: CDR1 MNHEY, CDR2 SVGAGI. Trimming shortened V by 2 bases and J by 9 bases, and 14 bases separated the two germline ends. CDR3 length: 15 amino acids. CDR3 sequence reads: CASSYGPGASSPLHF. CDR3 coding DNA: TGTGCCAGCAGTTACGGCCCGGGGGCAAGTTCACCCCTCCACTTT.

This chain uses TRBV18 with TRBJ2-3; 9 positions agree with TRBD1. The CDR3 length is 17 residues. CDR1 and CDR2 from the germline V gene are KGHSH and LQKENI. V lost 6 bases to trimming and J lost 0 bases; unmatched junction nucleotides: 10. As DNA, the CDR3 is TGTGCCAGCTCTCCGGGACAGGGAATCTCTAGCACAGATACGCAGTATTTT. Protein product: CASSPGQGISSTDTQYF.

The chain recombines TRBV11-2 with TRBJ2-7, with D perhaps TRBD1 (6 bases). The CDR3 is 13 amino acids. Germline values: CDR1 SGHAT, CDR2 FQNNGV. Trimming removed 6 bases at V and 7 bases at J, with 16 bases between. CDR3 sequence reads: CASSSTGPREQYF. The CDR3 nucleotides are TGTGCCAGCAGTTCGACAGGACCGCGGGAGCAGTACTTC.

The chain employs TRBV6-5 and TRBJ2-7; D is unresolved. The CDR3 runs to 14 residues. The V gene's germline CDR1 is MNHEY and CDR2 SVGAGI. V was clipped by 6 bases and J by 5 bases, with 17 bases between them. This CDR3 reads CASSPGPIADEQYF. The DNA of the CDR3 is TGTGCCAGCAGCCCCGGACCCATAGCAGACGAGCAGTACTTC.

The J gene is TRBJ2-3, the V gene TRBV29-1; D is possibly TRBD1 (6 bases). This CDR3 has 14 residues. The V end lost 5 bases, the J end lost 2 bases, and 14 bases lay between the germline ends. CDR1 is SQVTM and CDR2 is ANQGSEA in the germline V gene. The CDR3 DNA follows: TGCAGCGTTCCGGGACACCTTATCACAGATACGCAGTATTTT. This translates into CSVPGHLITDTQYF.

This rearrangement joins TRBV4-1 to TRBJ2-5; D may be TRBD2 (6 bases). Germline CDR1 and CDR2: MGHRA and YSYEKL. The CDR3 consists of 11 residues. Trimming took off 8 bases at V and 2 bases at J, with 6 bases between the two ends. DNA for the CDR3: TGCGCCAGCCGGGAGCAAGAGACCCAGTACTTC. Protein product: CASREQETQYF.

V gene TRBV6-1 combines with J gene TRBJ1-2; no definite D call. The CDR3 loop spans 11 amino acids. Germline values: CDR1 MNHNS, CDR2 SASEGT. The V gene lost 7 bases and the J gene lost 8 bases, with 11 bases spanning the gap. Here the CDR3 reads CASTLTGGYTF. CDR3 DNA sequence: TGTGCCAGCACTCTGACGGGCGGCTACACCTTC.

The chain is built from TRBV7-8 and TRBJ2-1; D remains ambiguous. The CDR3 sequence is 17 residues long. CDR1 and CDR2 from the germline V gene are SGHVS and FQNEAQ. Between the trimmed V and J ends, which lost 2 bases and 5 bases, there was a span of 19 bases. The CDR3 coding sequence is TGTGCCAGCAGCTTATTCGGTTCCCGGTTTAGGAACAATGAGCAGTTCTTC. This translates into CASSLFGSRFRNNEQFF.

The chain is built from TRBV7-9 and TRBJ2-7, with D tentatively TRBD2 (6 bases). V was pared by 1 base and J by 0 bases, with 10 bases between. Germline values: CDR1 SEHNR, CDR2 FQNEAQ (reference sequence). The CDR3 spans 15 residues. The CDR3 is CASSLDASASYEQYF. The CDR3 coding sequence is TGTGCCAGCAGCTTAGATGCTAGCGCCTCCTACGAGCAGTACTTC.

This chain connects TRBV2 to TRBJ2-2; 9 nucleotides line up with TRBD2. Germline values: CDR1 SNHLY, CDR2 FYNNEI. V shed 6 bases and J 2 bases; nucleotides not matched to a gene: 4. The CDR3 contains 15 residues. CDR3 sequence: CASRERGANTGELFF. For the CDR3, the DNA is TGTGCCAGCAGGGAGCGGGGGGCAAACACCGGGGAGCTGTTTTTT.

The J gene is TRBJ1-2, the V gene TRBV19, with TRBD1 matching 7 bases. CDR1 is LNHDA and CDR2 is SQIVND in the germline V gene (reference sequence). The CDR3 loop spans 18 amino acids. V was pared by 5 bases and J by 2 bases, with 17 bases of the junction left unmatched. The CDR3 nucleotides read TGTGCCAGTAGTGGCAACGACAGGGTTGCCACTACAAACTATGGCTACACCTTC. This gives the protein CASSGNDRVATTNYGYTF.

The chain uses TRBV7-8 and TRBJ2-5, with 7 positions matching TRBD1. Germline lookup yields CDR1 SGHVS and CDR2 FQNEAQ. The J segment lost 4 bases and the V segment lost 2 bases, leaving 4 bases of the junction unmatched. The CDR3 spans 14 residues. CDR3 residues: CASSLTGVVETQYF. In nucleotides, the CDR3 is TGTGCCAGCAGCTTAACAGGGGTAGTAGAGACCCAGTACTTC.

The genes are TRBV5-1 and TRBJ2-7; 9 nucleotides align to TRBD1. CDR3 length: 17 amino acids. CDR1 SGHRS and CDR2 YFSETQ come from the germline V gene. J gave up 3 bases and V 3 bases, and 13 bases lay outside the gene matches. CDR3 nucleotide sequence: TGCGCCAGCAGCTCCCCGGGACAGGGTTTGAGAGGCTACGAGCAGTACTTC. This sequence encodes CASSSPGQGLRGYEQYF.